This entry concerns a single T cell receptor beta chain. What it binds is unknown. Sequencing used immunoSEQ multiplex PCR; TCRdb keeps in-frame clones, though not all of them. The sample records 2 million to 2.5 million clones, around 95% being singletons. The data are from a study of shared clonotypes between healthy human individuals. Overall study context: With ages of 18 to 49, the donors were a couple of women and a few men.

The CDR3 has 14 residues. V trimming: 8 bases; J trimming: 0 bases; junction bases outside the gene matches: 7. CDR1 MNHNS and CDR2 SASEGT come from the germline V gene. General study results and limits: Blood was the sole source, and tissue repertoires probably differ. Compared with memory subsets, naive subsets generally had larger estimated richness. The rarefaction results pointed to incomplete sorted-subset sequencing despite large depth.

This TCR came from a man younger than 35 in good health. The V gene is TRBV6-1, the J gene TRBJ2-7; 7 bases line up with TRBD2. Specimen: naive CD4+ T cells sorted from blood. Subset: CD45RA+ positively selected. DNA for the CDR3: TGTGCCAGCGTTGAGCGGGACCGCTCCTACGAGCAGTACTTC. Translated, it gives CASVERDRSYEQYF.